The 7 T cell receptor beta chains below come from one sample, sequenced in a study of T cell repertoires in cytomegalovirus infection. MiXCR was run by TCRdb on the reads, yielding one entry per CDR3 protein. The sample yields 170,000 or so distinct CDR3 sequences, roughly 17% seen once. Material for sequencing was CD8+ T cells from PBMCs. Source of these receptors: a human donor in good health (CMV status not recorded). Some clones in this sample may be carry-over from other donors' samples.

This clonotype was found a few times. The chain joins TRBV7-2 to TRBJ2-1; D is uncertain. Germline V gene data show CDR1 as SGHTA and CDR2 as FQGNSA. The CDR3 runs to 15 residues. Trimming shortened V by 4 bases and J by 1 base, and 11 bases separated the two germline ends. CDR3 sequence (DNA): TGTGCCAGCAGCTCCTTATCTGCTTCCTACAATGAGCAGTTCTTC. Residues: CASSSLSASYNEQFF.

The sample holds a few counts of this clonotype. The V and J genes are TRBV7-8 and TRBJ2-5; possible D gene TRBD2, 6 bases. V lost 1 base to trimming and J lost 0 bases, with 15 bases between them. CDR1 SGHVS and CDR2 FQNEAQ come from the germline V gene. CDR3 length equals 17 residues. CDR3 sequence (DNA): TGTGCCAGCAGCTTAGTTATAGGGACTTATAACCAAGAGACCCAGTACTTC. Its protein product is CASSLVIGTYNQETQYF.

This clonotype has only a few counts. This rearrangement joins TRBV29-1 to TRBJ2-2; tentative D call: TRBD2 (7 bases). The CDR3 is 13 residues long. V lost 2 bases and J 6 bases, leaving 10 bases between the germline ends. The V gene's germline CDR1 is SQVTM and CDR2 ANQGSEA. In nucleotides, the CDR3 is TGCAGCGTTGAAAAGGGGGGGGCCGGGGAGCTGTTTTTT. This encodes CSVEKGGAGELFF.

This clonotype was detected only a few times. This rearrangement joins TRBV4-2 to TRBJ2-4, with 11 bases identical to TRBD1. This CDR3 region has 20 residues. J was trimmed by 1 base and V by 0 bases; bases with no gene match: 11. The germline CDR1 and CDR2 sequences are LGHNA and YNFKEQ. The CDR3 DNA reads as TGTGCCAGCAGCCAAGAGGGGTATTCTGGGGACAGGGGGGCCAAAAACATTCAGTACTTC. Residues: CASSQEGYSGDRGAKNIQYF.

The chain employs TRBV15 and TRBJ1-1; unclear D gene. Germline V gives CDR1 LNHNV, CDR2 YYDKDF (reference sequence). The CDR3 extends over 14 amino acids. V was cut by 0 bases and J by 1 base, with 6 bases left in between. CDR3 in DNA: TGTGCCACCAGCAGAGAGAGGAGGAACACTGAAGCTTTCTTT. Translating gives CATSRERRNTEAFF.

This clonotype turned up a few times. This sequence joins TRBV12-3 or TRBV12-4 and TRBJ2-5; D remains ambiguous. V gave up 2 bases and J gave up 2 bases, with 6 bases separating them. There are 13 residues in the CDR3. CDR3 region: CASSLNPQETQYF. The CDR3 nucleotides read TGTGCCAGCAGTTTAAACCCGCAAGAGACCCAGTACTTC.

This clonotype has just a few counts. V gene TRBV2 combines with J gene TRBJ1-1; D may be TRBD1 (6 bases). V gave up 6 bases and J gave up 3 bases, with 11 bases separating them. This CDR3 comprises 13 residues. Germline V gene sequence: CDR1 SNHLY, CDR2 FYNNEI. The CDR3 nucleotides read TGTGCCAGCAGCTTCACAGGGTACACTGAAGCTTTCTTT. Amino acid sequence: CASSFTGYTEAFF.